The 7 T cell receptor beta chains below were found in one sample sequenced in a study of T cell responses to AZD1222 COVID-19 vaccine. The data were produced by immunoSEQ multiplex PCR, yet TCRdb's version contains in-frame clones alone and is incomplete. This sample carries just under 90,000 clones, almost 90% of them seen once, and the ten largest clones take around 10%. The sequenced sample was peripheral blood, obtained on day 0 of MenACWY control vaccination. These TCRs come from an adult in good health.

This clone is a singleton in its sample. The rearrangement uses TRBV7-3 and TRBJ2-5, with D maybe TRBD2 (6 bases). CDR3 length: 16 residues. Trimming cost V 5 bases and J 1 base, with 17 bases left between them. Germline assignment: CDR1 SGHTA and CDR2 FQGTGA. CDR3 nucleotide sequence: TGTGCCAGCAGCCTCGGCGGGGCCCCAGGCCAAGAGACCCAGTACTTC. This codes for CASSLGGAPGQETQYF. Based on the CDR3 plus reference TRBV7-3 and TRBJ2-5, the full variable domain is GAGVSQTPSNKVTEKGKYVELRCDPISGHTALYWYRQSLGQGPEFLIYFQGTGAADDSGLPNDRFFAVRPEGSVSTLKIQRTERGDSAVYLCASSLGGAPGQETQYFGPGTRLLVL.

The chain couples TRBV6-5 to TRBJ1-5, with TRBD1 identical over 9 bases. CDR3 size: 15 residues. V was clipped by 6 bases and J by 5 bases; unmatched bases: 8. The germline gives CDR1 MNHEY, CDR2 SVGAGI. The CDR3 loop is CASSATGQGYQPQHF. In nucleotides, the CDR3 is TGTGCCAGCAGCGCGACGGGACAGGGTTATCAGCCCCAGCATTTT.

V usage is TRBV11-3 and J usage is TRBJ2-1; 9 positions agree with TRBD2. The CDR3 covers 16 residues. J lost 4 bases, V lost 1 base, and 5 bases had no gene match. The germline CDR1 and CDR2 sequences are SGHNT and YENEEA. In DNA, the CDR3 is TGTGCCAGCAGCTTAGGCCAAGCGGGGGGATACAATGAGCAGTTCTTC. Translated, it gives CASSLGQAGGYNEQFF.

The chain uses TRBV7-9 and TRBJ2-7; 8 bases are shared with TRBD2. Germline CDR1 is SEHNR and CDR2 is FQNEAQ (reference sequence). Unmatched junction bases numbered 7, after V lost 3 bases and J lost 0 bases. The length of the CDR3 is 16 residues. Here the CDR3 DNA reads TGTGCCAGCAGCTTCACGGCGGGGGGCGGCTCCTACGAGCAGTACTTC. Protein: CASSFTAGGGSYEQYF. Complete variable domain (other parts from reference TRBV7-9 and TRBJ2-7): DTGVSQNPRHKITKRGQNVTFRCDPISEHNRLYWYRQTLGQGPEFLTYFQNEAQLEKSRLLSDRFSAERPKGSFSTLEIQRTEQGDSAMYLCASSFTAGGGSYEQYFGPGTRLTVT.

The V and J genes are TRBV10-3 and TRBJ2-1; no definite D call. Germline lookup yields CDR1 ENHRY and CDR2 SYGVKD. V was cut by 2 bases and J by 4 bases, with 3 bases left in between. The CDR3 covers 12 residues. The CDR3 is CAISEGYNEQFF. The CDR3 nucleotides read TGTGCCATCAGTGAGGGGTACAATGAGCAGTTCTTC.

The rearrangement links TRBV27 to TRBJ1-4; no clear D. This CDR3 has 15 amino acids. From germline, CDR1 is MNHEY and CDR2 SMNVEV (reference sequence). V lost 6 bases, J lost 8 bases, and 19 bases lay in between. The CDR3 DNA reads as TGTGCCAGCAGGGCCCTAGGAGACTCTGCCGAAAAACTGTTTTTT. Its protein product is CASRALGDSAEKLFF. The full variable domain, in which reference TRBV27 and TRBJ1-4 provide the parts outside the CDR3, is EAQVTQNPRYLITVTGKKLTVTCSQNMNHEYMSWYRQDPGLGLRQIYYSMNVEVTDKGDVPEGYKVSRKEKRNFPLILESPSPNQTSLYFCASRALGDSAEKLFFGSGTQLSVL.

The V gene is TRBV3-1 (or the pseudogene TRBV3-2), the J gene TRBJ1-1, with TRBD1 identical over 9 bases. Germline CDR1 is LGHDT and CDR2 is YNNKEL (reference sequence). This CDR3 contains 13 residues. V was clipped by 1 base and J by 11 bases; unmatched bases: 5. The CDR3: CASSQVTGGRAFF. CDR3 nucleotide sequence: TGTGCCAGCAGCCAAGTGACAGGGGGTAGGGCTTTCTTT.